The 8 T cell receptor beta chains below come from one sample, sequenced in a study of B cell selection in AIRE deficiency. The sorted conventional CD4 T cells were gated as CD4+CD127+. The repertoire was sequenced with immunoSEQ multiplex PCR; TCRdb's copy has only in-frame clones and lacks some. The data contain tens of thousands of clones, 95% to 98% of them singletons. The source material was conventional CD4+ T cells sorted from PBMCs. The receptors originated from a human donor with AIRE deficiency.

This chain connects TRBV4-2 to TRBJ1-2; D might be TRBD1 (6 bases). The CDR3 extends over 13 amino acids. The germline gives CDR1 LGHNA, CDR2 YNFKEQ. Trimming shortened V by 5 bases and J by 5 bases, and 12 bases separated the two germline ends. CDR3 loop: CASSLAGAYGYTF. The CDR3 DNA follows: TGTGCCAGCAGCTTAGCAGGGGCGTATGGCTACACCTTC.

This clone was seen only once. The chain recombines TRBV18 with TRBJ2-7, with 7 bases aligning to TRBD2. The CDR3 has 16 residues. The germline V gene encodes CDR1 KGHSH and CDR2 LQKENI. The ends lost 6 bases at V and 4 bases at J; junction bases unmatched: 15. The CDR3 sequence is CASSLGIPGLNYEQYF. CDR3 in DNA: TGTGCCAGCTCGCTGGGGATCCCGGGACTAAATTACGAGCAGTACTTC.

V usage is TRBV5-8 and J usage is TRBJ2-1; perhaps TRBD2 as D (5 bases). V dropped 8 bases and J dropped 9 bases, with 12 bases sitting between them. From germline, CDR1 is SGHTS and CDR2 YDEGEE. The CDR3 sequence is 11 residues long. Written as DNA, the CDR3 is TGTGCCAGGTCGCTCGGGATTGAGCAGTTCTTC. As protein: CARSLGIEQFF.

The gene calls are TRBV6-4 and TRBJ2-1; possible D gene TRBD2, 5 bases. CDR1 is MRHNA, CDR2 SNTAGT, per germline. The CDR3 is 15 amino acids. V dropped 8 bases and J dropped 4 bases, with 18 bases sitting between them. The DNA for the CDR3 is TGTGCCAGCTCGAATGGGGAGCTCGGTTACAATGAGCAGTTCTTC. It specifies CASSNGELGYNEQFF.

The V call is TRBV6-6, the J call TRBJ2-2, with D tentatively TRBD1 or TRBD2 (5 bases each). Between the trimmed V and J ends, which lost 2 bases and 6 bases, there was a span of 16 bases. Germline assignment: CDR1 MNHNY and CDR2 SVGAGI (reference sequence). CDR3 length equals 16 residues. The CDR3 sequence: CASSYRWLGDAGELFF. The CDR3 DNA is TGTGCCAGCAGTTACCGGTGGCTGGGGGACGCCGGGGAGCTGTTTTTT.

CDR3 residues: CASSQALRLGPTNEKLFF. DNA of the CDR3: TGCGCCAGCAGTCAAGCCTTAAGATTGGGGCCCACTAATGAAAAACTGTTTTTT. The rearrangement uses TRBV23-1 and TRBJ1-4; possible D gene TRBD1, 5 bases. TRBV23-1 is filed as an ORF, its function uncertain. This CDR3 is built from 18 residues. V lost 2 bases to trimming and J lost 2 bases, with 18 bases between them.

This chain connects TRBV28 to TRBJ2-3, with D possibly TRBD2 on 5 matching bases. There are 13 residues in the CDR3. Germline loops: CDR1 MDHEN, CDR2 SYDVKM. The V gene lost 2 bases and the J gene lost 3 bases, with 6 bases spanning the gap. CDR3 in DNA: TGTGCCAGCAGTTTACCGGGGACAGATACGCAGTATTTT. Translated, it gives CASSLPGTDTQYF.

The CDR3 loop reads CASRQRGVRHNTIYF. The CDR3 DNA reads as TGTGCCAGCAGACAAAGGGGAGTCCGGCATAACACCATATATTTT. The chain has TRBV6-5 and TRBJ1-3; TRBD1 might be the D (5 bases). Per germline, CDR1 MNHEY and CDR2 SVGAGI. Trimming removed 6 bases from V and 7 bases from J, with 19 bases in between. The CDR3 is 15 residues long.